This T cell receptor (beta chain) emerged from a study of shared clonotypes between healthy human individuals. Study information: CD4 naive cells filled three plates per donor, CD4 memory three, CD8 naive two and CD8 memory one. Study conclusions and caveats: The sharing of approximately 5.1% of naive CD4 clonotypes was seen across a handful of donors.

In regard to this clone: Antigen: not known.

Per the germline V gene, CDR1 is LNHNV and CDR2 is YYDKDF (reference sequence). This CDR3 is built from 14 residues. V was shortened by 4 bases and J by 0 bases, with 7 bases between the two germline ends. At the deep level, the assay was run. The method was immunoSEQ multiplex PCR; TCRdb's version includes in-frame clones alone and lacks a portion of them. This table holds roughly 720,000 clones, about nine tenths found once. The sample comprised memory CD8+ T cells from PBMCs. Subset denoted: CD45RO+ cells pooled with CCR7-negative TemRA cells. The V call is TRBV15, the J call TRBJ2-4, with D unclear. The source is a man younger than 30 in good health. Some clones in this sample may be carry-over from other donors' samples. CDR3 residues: CATSILGAKNIQYF. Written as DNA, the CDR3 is TGTGCCACCAGCATTCTAGGAGCCAAAAACATTCAGTACTTC.